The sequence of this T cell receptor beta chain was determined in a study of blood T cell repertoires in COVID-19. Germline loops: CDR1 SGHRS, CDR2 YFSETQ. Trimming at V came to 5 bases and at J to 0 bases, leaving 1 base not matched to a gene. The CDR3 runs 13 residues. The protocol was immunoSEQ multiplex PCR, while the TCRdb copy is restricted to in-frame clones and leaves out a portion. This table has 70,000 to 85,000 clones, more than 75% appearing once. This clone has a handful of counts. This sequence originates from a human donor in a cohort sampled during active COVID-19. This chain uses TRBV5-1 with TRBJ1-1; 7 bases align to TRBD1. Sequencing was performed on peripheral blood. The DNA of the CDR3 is TGCGCCAGCAGAACAGGGGTGAACACTGAAGCTTTCTTT. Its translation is CASRTGVNTEAFF.